This entry features one T cell receptor beta chain sequence. The sample originates from a study of cytomegalovirus exposure and HLA in healthy donors. Primers for the PCR totalled 60 Vbeta and 13 Jbeta. Some clones are missing from TCRdb's copy, which holds only in-frame ones; the method was immunoSEQ multiplex PCR. The data show 140,000 or so clones, with over 75% seen just once and approximately 1.8% held by the top ten. The sample consisted of PBMCs. The clonotype originates from a man aged 40-55 years in good health and CMV-seronegative.

CDR3 DNA: TGTGCCAGCAGCTTGGGGGCACCGTTCTATGGCTACACCTTC. Translation: CASSLGAPFYGYTF. This sequence joins TRBV13 and TRBJ1-2; weak D call: TRBD1 (6 bases). This CDR3 is built from 14 residues. The V gene's germline CDR1 is PRHDT and CDR2 FYEKMQ (reference sequence). Trimming removed 3 bases from V and 4 bases from J, with 12 bases in between.